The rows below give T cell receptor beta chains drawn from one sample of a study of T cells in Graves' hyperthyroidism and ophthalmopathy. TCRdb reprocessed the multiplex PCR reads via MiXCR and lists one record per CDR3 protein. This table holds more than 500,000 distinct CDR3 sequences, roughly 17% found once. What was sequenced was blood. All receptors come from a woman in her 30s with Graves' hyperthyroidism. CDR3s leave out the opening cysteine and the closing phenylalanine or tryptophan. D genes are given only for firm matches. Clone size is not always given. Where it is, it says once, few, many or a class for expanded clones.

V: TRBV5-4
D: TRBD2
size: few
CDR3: ASSYSLAGGHNEQF

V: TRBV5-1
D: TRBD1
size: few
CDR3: ASSPDRTGSRNTIY

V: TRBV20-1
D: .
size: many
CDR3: SAKAAQETQY

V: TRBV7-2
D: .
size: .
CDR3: ASSSLAAADNSPLH

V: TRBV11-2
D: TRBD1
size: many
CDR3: ASSTRTGSLGYEQY

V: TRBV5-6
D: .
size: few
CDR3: ASSLGAGNGNTIY

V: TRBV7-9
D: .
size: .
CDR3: ASSFPLTSEQY

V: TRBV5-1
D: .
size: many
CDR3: ASALGTFSYNEQF

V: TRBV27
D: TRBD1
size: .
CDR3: ASSFFDRDRGRNEQF

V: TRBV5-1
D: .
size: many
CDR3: ASSLESGRGELF

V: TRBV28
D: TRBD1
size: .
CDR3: ASIDRPRQGGYT

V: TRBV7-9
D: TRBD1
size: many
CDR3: ASSRDSGGVGNQPQH

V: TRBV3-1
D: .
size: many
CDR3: ASSPLGGSGYT

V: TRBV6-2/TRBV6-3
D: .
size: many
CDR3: ASSYSSGLNGELF

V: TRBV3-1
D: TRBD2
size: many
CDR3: ASSPGLAGGRDEQF

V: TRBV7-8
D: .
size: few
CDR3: ASSLEAGTDSPLH

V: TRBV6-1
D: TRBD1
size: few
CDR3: ASTRAGTGVYEQY

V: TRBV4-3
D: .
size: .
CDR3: ASSLGTARELF

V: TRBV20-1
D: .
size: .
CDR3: SASPTPRAQY

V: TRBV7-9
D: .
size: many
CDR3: ASSLGRFSNTEAF

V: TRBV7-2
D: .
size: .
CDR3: ASSLIHGGPQETQY

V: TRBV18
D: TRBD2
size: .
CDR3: ASSPLAGKSTDTQY

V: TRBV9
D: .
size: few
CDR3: ASSVDFLGNEQF

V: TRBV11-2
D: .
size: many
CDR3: ASSLGIGEPQH

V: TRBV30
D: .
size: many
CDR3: AWTGTYEQY

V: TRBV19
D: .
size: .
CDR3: ASSDRTDSPLH

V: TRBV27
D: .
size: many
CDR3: ASSLSRSTGQNYGYT

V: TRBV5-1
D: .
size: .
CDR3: ASSTRTVNTEAF

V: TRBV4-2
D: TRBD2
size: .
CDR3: ASSQEVTAGAYEQY

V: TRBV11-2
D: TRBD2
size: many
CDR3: ASSPWTSGNSDTQY

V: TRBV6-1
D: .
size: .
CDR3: ASSERGVQPQH

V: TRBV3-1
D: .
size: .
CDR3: ASSQGGPAGGEQY

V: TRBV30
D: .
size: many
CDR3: AWSGSIGQTYT

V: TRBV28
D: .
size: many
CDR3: ASSSPRAGMTEAF

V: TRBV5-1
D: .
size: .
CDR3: ASSLTPTGQAF

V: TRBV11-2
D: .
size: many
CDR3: ASSLNPLAETITDTQY

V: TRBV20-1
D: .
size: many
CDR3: SALRKRAYNEQF

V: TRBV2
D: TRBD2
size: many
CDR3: ASSDWTSAQETQY

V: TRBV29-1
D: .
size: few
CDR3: SVEDLAFNEQF

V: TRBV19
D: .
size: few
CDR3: ASRDFVEGGSYNEQF

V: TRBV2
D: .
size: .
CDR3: ASSSPAGGAIGKQY

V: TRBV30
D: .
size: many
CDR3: AFDWGTGGEQF

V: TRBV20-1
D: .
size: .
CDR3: SAWPRQYNSPLH

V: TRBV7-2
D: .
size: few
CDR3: ASSLSLAEGFLF

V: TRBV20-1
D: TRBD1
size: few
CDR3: SAYREGQGASETQY

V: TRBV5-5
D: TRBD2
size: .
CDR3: ASSSLAGPPHEQY

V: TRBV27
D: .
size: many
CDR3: ASSPILPNEQF

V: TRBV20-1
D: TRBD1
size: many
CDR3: SARERTGVLYEQY

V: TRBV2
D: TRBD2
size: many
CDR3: ASSWTSGSPDTQY

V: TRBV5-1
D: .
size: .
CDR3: ASSLERHGYT

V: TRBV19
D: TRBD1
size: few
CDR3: ASSISQGGTEAF

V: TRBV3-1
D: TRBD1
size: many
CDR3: ASGTGGFNEQY

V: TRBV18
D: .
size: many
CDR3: ASSPQGGSGYT

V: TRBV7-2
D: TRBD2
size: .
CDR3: VCGRGLAYDTQY